In its sample, the clone carrying this TCR beta chain was seen a few times. Amplification of TCR alpha and beta CDR3 regions from RNA used iRepertoire nested multiplex PCR. TCRdb re-called the multiplex PCR reads through MiXCR, storing one row per CDR3 protein. The sample lists around 190,000 distinct CDR3 sequences, roughly two fifths occurring once. This sample was taken from a study of glioma-infiltrating T cells. After removal of 6 bases from V and 3 bases from J, the junction contained 5 bases not matched to a gene. Germline assignment: CDR1 MGHDK and CDR2 SYGVNS. The CDR3 is 13 amino acids. The genes are TRBV25-1 and TRBJ2-7; 7 bases are shared with TRBD1. Sequenced: glioma tissue, nonneoplastic brain tissue, or PBMCs (not recorded which). This sequence was found in a human donor with low-grade glioma or glioblastoma, undergoing nonglioma brain surgery, or in good health (not recorded which). The CDR3 loop is CASSRTGNYEQYF. CDR3 DNA: TGTGCCAGCAGCAGGACAGGAAACTACGAGCAGTACTTC.